This TCR beta chain was documented in a study of blood T cell repertoires in COVID-19 (dated by TCRdb to about 2020). Looking at the study overall: The collaborator samples originated in the United States, Italy and Spain and spanned the acute and convalescent phases of COVID-19. The prospective study material was composed of cDNA or gDNA derived from T cells, B-cell-depleted T cells, or PBMCs. Subjects who had been exposed to COVID-19, were actively infected with it, or had recovered from it provided the deeply sampled blood TCRbeta repertoires that made up the dataset. The repertoires were released in a freely available public database meant as a resource for research on the immune response to SARS-CoV-2. The samples were drawn from two sources: the first 160 participants of the ongoing ImmuneRACE study, and fewer than 1,500 subjects contributed by 6 global collaborators. Nearly every sample came with metadata listing a de-identified subject ID, COVID-19 status, age in years and sex. Where available, HLA class I and class II types were obtained from metadata supplied by the sample provider rather than from assay-based typing. General study outcomes and caveats: The quantity of clinical and demographic metadata differed by source and by participant and was supplied without curation.

This clone has just a few counts. Its antigen specificity is not known. Per-base quality was not reported, and no clone a single base away is much larger than it. Looking up the germline V gene yields CDR1 MDHEN and CDR2 SYDVKM. The CDR3 spans 14 residues, from the cysteine through the phenylalanine. The only DNA kept is the CDR3, 42 bases in frame from the first base. V is pared back by 8 bases and J by 2 bases, with 12 bases lying between the germline termini. Participants in the prospective study were aged 18 to 89 years, lived in more than 20 United States geographic areas, and enrolled through a virtual design. In the prospective study, participants were assigned to cohorts based on the clinical history participants reported in a screening survey and a study questionnaire. Exposed participants were defined as having been in contact with someone with a PCR-confirmed or clinician-diagnosed COVID-19 case within 2 weeks of study entry. In the prospective study, mobile phlebotomists collected whole blood, serum and a nasopharyngeal or oropharyngeal swab from each participant. Additional blood draws and questionnaires over an approximately 2-month period could optionally be provided by prospective study participants. Prospective study blood samples were shipped either frozen or at room temperature before DNA extraction.

The immunoSEQ Assay, a bias-controlled multiplex PCR, was used to amplify TCRbeta CDR3 regions from genomic DNA. For the original study's pipeline: The number of nucleated cells in each sample was estimated by amplification of reference gene primers within the assay. Sequence reads were collapsed and filtered to measure the absolute abundance of every unique TCRbeta CDR3 rearrangement. For each sample, productive Simpson clonality was calculated by taking the square root of Simpson's diversity index across productive rearrangements. Not all clones reach the TCRdb copy of this immuneACCESS table, which keeps in-frame sequences only. Checked studies attribute under half of the gap to unresolved V genes and leave the rest unexplained. That table is the source of V, J and clone size, and D and trimming were worked out from the DNA. The sample table contains roughly 400,000 clones; only one count was recorded for nearly 90% of them. Of the sample, roughly 1.4% is held by the ten largest clones.

Source material: PBMCs or T cells enriched from blood (not recorded which). The receptor's source is a woman younger than 35 who had been exposed to COVID-19. The chain is encoded by TRBV28 joined to TRBJ1-4; matching of 5 bases hints at TRBD1 as the D gene. Read as DNA, the sequence is TGTGCCAGCGGGGCAGTCACCACTAATGAAAAACTGTTTTTT. This gives the protein CASGAVTTNEKLFF. With the portions outside the CDR3 filled from the reference TRBV28 and TRBJ1-4 genes, the complete variable region becomes DVKVTQSSRYLVKRTGEKVFLECVQDMDHENMFWYRQDPGLGLRLIYFSYDVKMKEKGDIPEGYSVSREKKERFSLILESASTNQTSMYLCASGAVTTNEKLFFGSGTQLSVL.